This TCR beta chain is from a study of shared clonotypes between healthy human individuals. V dropped 3 bases and J dropped 0 bases, with 8 bases sitting between them. Germline V gene sequence: CDR1 SQVTM, CDR2 ANQGSEA. The CDR3 totals 13 residues. Once extracted for a subset, genomic DNA was divided evenly among several immunoSEQ plates. Profiling relied on immunoSEQ multiplex PCR, and the TCRdb table lists in-frame clones only, not all of them. The table records about 480,000 clones, about four fifths of them present only once. Participating donors were healthy, HIV-negative adults free of recent acute infections or vaccinations.

The receptor was derived from a woman in her thirties or forties in good health. Some clones in this sample may be carry-over from other donors' samples. Sequences were obtained from PBMCs. V gene TRBV29-1 combines with J gene TRBJ2-5; D unresolved. CDR3 sequence reads: CSVDRSDQETQYF. For the CDR3, the DNA is TGCAGCGTTGATCGGTCGGACCAAGAGACCCAGTACTTC. Together with reference TRBV29-1 and TRBJ2-5, the CDR3 gives the full variable domain: SAVISQKPSRDICQRGTSLTIQCQVDSQVTMMFWYRQQPGQSLTLIATANQGSEATYESGFVIDKFPISRPNLTFSTLTVSNMSPEDSSIYLCSVDRSDQETQYFGPGTRLLVL.